The 22 T cell receptor beta chains below come from one sample, sequenced in a study of blood T cell repertoires in COVID-19. Data came from immunoSEQ multiplex PCR; TCRdb stores just in-frame clones and leaves some out. Counted here are around 200,000 clones, more than 75% occurring once; the ten biggest clones make up 3% to 4%. Sequenced input: peripheral blood. The receptors were sampled from a man in his 70s with acute or convalescent COVID-19.

The CDR3, as DNA: TGTGCCAGCAGCTTAGTAGGGACTAGCGGGTTCTCCTACGAGCAGTACTTC. Protein product: CASSLVGTSGFSYEQYF. The chain couples TRBV7-2 to TRBJ2-7; 12 nucleotides agree with TRBD2. Trimming took 1 base from V and 0 from J; bases not matched to a gene: 4. The CDR3 runs to 17 residues. Germline loops: CDR1 SGHTA, CDR2 FQGNSA.

The J gene is TRBJ2-5, the V gene TRBV10-3; no clear D gene. From germline, CDR1 is ENHRY and CDR2 SYGVKD. The ends were cut back, 0 bases at V and 1 base at J, with 6 bases in the middle. The CDR3 length is 14 residues. CDR3 DNA sequence: TGTGCCATCAGTGAGTCATATAGCCAAGAGACCCAGTACTTC. Translation gives CAISESYSQETQYF.

The chain recombines TRBV5-4 with TRBJ2-2, with 13 bases lining up with TRBD2. With 7 bases clipped from V and 5 bases from J, the junction kept 8 bases outside the gene matches. The germline V gene encodes CDR1 SGHNT and CDR2 YYREEE (reference sequence). The CDR3 loop spans 16 amino acids. CDR3 sequence (DNA): TGTGCCAGCTCTTGGGGGGGACTAGCGGGGACCGGGGAGCTGTTTTTT. This translates into CASSWGGLAGTGELFF.

This chain uses TRBV7-2 with TRBJ1-5; no definite D call. Germline-derived CDR1 and CDR2 are SGHTA and FQGNSA. The CDR3 totals 12 residues. Trimming pared 4 bases from V and 4 bases from J, leaving 5 bases between. The CDR3 loop reads CASSSLNQPQHF. As DNA, the CDR3 is TGTGCCAGCAGCTCTTTAAATCAGCCCCAGCATTTT.

This chain uses TRBV7-8 with TRBJ1-6; D unresolved. Germline V gene data show CDR1 as SGHVS and CDR2 as FQNEAQ. The CDR3 sequence is 14 residues long. Trimming took off 1 base at V and 9 bases at J, with 10 bases between the two ends. CDR3 amino acids: CASSLGGDGSPLHF. The CDR3 nucleotides read TGTGCCAGCAGCTTAGGCGGGGATGGTTCACCCCTCCACTTT.

In its sample, this clone was seen once. The chain couples TRBV7-2 to TRBJ2-7; the match to TRBD2 covers 12 bases. The CDR3 has 16 amino acids. V lost 4 bases and J lost 7; bases outside the gene matches: 11. Germline V lookup: CDR1 SGHTA, CDR2 FQGNSA. The CDR3 coding sequence is TGTGCCAGCAGCTCCACACTAGCGGGAGGATGGAGGGAGCAGTACTTC. This encodes CASSSTLAGGWREQYF.

This chain joins TRBV10-2 and TRBJ1-5, with a weak D call TRBD1 (5 bases). V lost 1 base and J lost 6, with 16 bases in between. The CDR3 is 16 amino acids. Germline V lookup: CDR1 WSHSY, CDR2 SAAADI. The CDR3, as DNA: TGCGCCAGCAGTGAGTTGGGACTAAGATCTGTTCAGCCCCAGCATTTT. This translates into CASSELGLRSVQPQHF.

This sequence joins TRBV5-4 and TRBJ1-2; possibly TRBD1 for D (5 bases). Trimming removed 5 bases from V and 6 bases from J, with 17 bases in between. The CDR3 is 14 amino acids. Germline V CDR1 and CDR2: SGHNT, YYREEE (reference sequence). In DNA form, the CDR3 reads TGTGCCAGCAGTCAGGGTCTTACGGGGGATGGCTACACCTTC. Amino acids: CASSQGLTGDGYTF.

This chain joins TRBV7-9 and TRBJ2-1, with D perhaps matching TRBD2 (6 bases). The germline V gene has CDR1 SEHNR and CDR2 FQNEAQ (reference sequence). The CDR3 is 17 residues long. With 2 bases removed from V and 0 bases from J, the gap between germline ends came to 14 bases. In DNA form, the CDR3 reads TGTGCCAGCAGCTTACCTGGGACTGGGACCTCCTACAATGAGCAGTTCTTC. It specifies CASSLPGTGTSYNEQFF.

J is TRBJ2-4 and V is TRBV10-2; 10 nucleotides match TRBD1. J gave up 7 bases and V 2 bases, and 5 bases lay outside the gene matches. The CDR3 loop spans 15 amino acids. Germline loops: CDR1 WSHSY, CDR2 SAAADI. The chain's CDR3 is CASSEHGQGGNIQYF. As DNA, the CDR3 is TGCGCCAGCAGTGAGCATGGACAGGGGGGGAACATTCAGTACTTC.

This chain connects TRBV5-1 to TRBJ1-3; 9 bases are a match to TRBD1. Germline V gives CDR1 SGHRS, CDR2 YFSETQ. The V and J ends lost 4 bases and 1 base, in that order; junction bases with no gene match: 9. The CDR3 runs 17 residues. CDR3 coding DNA: TGCGCCAGCAGCATAACAGGGGGCCCAAGGTCTGGAAACACCATATATTTT. Its translation is CASSITGGPRSGNTIYF.

DNA of the CDR3: TGCAGCGTTGGGAAGGGGCCGCCCGAGCAGTACTTC. It specifies CSVGKGPPEQYF. The chain is built from TRBV29-1 and TRBJ2-7, with D possibly being TRBD1 (5 bases). CDR1 and CDR2 from the germline V gene are SQVTM and ANQGSEA. Trimming left V 4 bases short and J 6 bases short, with 13 bases between. This CDR3 comprises 12 residues.

Of note for this clone: A junction boundary mismatches the germline segment, possibly from a read error. This chain uses TRBV6-2 or TRBV6-3 with TRBJ2-5, with 13 nucleotides matching TRBD2. The CDR3 is 12 residues long. The germline CDR1 and CDR2 sequences are MNHEY and SVGEGT. CDR3 bases: TGTGCCAGCAGTTCGAGGACTAGCGGGAGTAACTTC. Protein sequence: CASSSRTSGSNF.

The chain uses TRBV15 and TRBJ1-1; TRBD1 matches 7 bases. V shed 5 bases, J shed 1 base, and the junction held 7 bases outside the gene matches. The CDR3 sequence is 15 residues long. The germline V gene has CDR1 LNHNV and CDR2 YYDKDF (reference sequence). The CDR3 sequence: CATSLGGGGNTEAFF. CDR3 bases: TGTGCCACCAGCTTAGGGGGCGGAGGGAACACTGAAGCTTTCTTT.

The V and J genes are TRBV5-1 and TRBJ2-3, with no clear D. V was clipped by 5 bases and J by 0 bases, with 13 bases between them. CDR1 is SGHRS, CDR2 YFSETQ, per germline. The length of the CDR3 is 15 residues. This CDR3 reads CASRPLGGSTDTQYF. The CDR3 DNA sequence: TGCGCCAGCAGACCCCTCGGCGGTAGCACAGATACGCAGTATTTT.

The chain recombines TRBV4-3 with TRBJ1-2; D remains ambiguous. V dropped 1 base and J dropped 2 bases, with 8 bases sitting between them. The germline V gene has CDR1 LGHNA and CDR2 YSLEER. The length of the CDR3 is 14 residues. The CDR3 reads CASSQVGENYGYTF. For the CDR3, the DNA is TGCGCCAGCAGCCAAGTTGGGGAGAACTATGGCTACACCTTC.

The V and J genes are TRBV7-8 and TRBJ2-7, with unresolved D. Per the germline V gene, CDR1 is SGHVS and CDR2 is FQNEAQ. V lost 4 bases and J 6 bases, leaving 10 bases between the germline ends. The CDR3 has 12 amino acids. The CDR3 nucleotides are TGTGCCAGCAGCTCAGACTTAATCGAGCAGTACTTC. Encoded protein: CASSSDLIEQYF. Combining the CDR3 with reference TRBV7-8 and TRBJ2-7 gives the whole variable domain GAGVSQSPRYKVAKRGQDVALRCDPISGHVSLFWYQQALGQGPEFLTYFQNEAQLDKSGLPSDRFFAERPEGSVSTLKIQRTQQEDSAVYLCASSSDLIEQYFGPGTRLTVT.

The V gene is TRBV18, the J gene TRBJ1-1, with 7 bases identical to TRBD1. Germline V gene lookup returns CDR1 KGHSH and CDR2 LQKENI. V shed 0 bases, J shed 3 bases, and the junction held 4 bases outside the gene matches. This CDR3 is built from 15 residues. CDR3 DNA: TGTGCCAGCTCACCACCTGCAGGGGGTGACACTGAAGCTTTCTTT. Its translation: CASSPPAGGDTEAFF. The entire variable domain, with the rest obtained from reference TRBV18 and TRBJ1-1, is as follows: NAGVMQNPRHLVRRRGQEARLRCSPMKGHSHVYWYRQLPEEGLKFMVYLQKENIIDESGMPKERFSAEFPKEGPSILRIQQVVRGDSAAYFCASSPPAGGDTEAFFGQGTRLTVV.

V and J are TRBV13 and TRBJ2-1, with D perhaps TRBD1 (5 bases). Germline V gene data show CDR1 as PRHDT and CDR2 as FYEKMQ (reference sequence). The CDR3 length is 13 residues. Trimming cost V 4 bases and J 9 bases, with 13 bases left between them. DNA of the CDR3: TGTGCCAGCAGCTCCCGATGGGGCAGTGAGCAGTTCTTC. Residues: CASSSRWGSEQFF.

This clone was seen more than once but under ten times. V gene TRBV7-9 combines with J gene TRBJ1-3, with 8 bases that match TRBD1. Germline-derived CDR1 and CDR2 are SEHNR and FQNEAQ (reference sequence). The CDR3 spans 15 residues. With V trimmed by 4 bases and J by 2 bases, 4 bases remained unmatched. As DNA, the CDR3 is TGTGCCAGCAGCTATGGACAGGGCACTGGAAACACCATATATTTT. It specifies CASSYGQGTGNTIYF.

This clone occurred a few times. The chain joins TRBV3-1 (or the pseudogene TRBV3-2) to TRBJ1-2, with D possibly TRBD1 on 5 matching bases. Germline lookup yields CDR1 LGHDT and CDR2 YNNKEL (reference sequence). With 0 bases removed from V and 3 bases from J, the gap between germline ends came to 11 bases. The CDR3 runs 15 residues. CDR3 loop: CASSQDGQGDYGYTF. CDR3 DNA: TGTGCCAGCAGCCAAGATGGGCAGGGCGACTATGGCTACACCTTC.

This chain links TRBV30 with TRBJ1-1, with a weak D call TRBD1 (6 bases). V shed 0 bases and J shed 1 base, with 15 bases lying between them. This CDR3 comprises 16 residues. Germline loops: CDR1 GTSNPN, CDR2 SVGIG (reference sequence). In DNA form, the CDR3 reads TGTGCCTGGAGTGTTAGGGGGAGGGATACGAACACTGAAGCTTTCTTT. It encodes CAWSVRGRDTNTEAFF.